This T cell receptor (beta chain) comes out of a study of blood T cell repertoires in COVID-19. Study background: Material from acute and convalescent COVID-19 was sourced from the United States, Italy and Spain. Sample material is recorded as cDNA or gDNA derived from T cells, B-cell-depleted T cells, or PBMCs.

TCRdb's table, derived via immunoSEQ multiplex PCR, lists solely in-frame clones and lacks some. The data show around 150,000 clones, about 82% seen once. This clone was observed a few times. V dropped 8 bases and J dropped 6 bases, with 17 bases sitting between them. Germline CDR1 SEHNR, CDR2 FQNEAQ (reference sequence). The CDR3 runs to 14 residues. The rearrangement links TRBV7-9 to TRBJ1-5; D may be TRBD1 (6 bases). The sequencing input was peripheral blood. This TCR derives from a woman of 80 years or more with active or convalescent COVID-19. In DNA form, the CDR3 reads TGTGCCAGCGGAAATCAGGGGTTGGGTCAGCCCCAGCATTTT. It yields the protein CASGNQGLGQPQHF.